This T cell receptor (beta chain) comes out of a study of T cell repertoires in cytomegalovirus infection. There are a few counts of this clonotype. In TCRdb, the reads were re-called with MiXCR into one record per CDR3 protein. In the table there are more than 350,000 distinct CDR3 sequences, approximately 31% of which are singletons. The ends were cut back, 1 base at V and 5 bases at J, with 14 bases in the middle. The CDR3 is 15 residues long. Germline assignment: CDR1 SGHTA and CDR2 FQGNSA. The chain joins TRBV7-2 to TRBJ1-1, with D uncertain. The sequencing input was PBMCs. The TCR sequence derives from a human donor in good health (CMV status not recorded). Some clones in this sample may be carry-over from other donors' samples. Here the CDR3 DNA reads TGTGCCAGCAGCTTAGAGGTTACGGGGAAGACTGAAGCTTTCTTT. Amino acid sequence: CASSLEVTGKTEAFF.